This T cell receptor (beta chain) was sequenced for a study of human T cells and chemical hapten exposure. Whole-study context: Upper back patch tests used 0.01% DPC, scored after 6 days.

The table lists this clonotype with a few counts. Its antigen is as yet unknown. The study, taken as a whole, reports: It should be noted that donors had alopecia, so their immune response may differ from healthy people's. With patch test score, the counts of PT1 expanded TCRs showed a positive correlation.

CDR1 and CDR2 (germline): MDHEN, SYDVKM. J gave up 6 bases and V 7 bases, and 7 bases lay outside the gene matches. The CDR3 spans 13 residues. It was the library that attached unique molecular identifiers to individual cDNA molecules. MiXCR, run by TCRdb on the RACE reads, gives a single entry per CDR3 protein. This repertoire shows 300,000 to 450,000 distinct CDR3 sequences, approximately 5.1% found once; its top ten account for 2% to 2.5%. Regarding time point: patch test 1, 2 weeks after DPC sensitization. Treatment defined: therapeutic diphenylcyclopropenone sensitization with weekly scalp DPC. This clonotype was obtained from a woman between 50 and 59 years old with alopecia areata. Some clones in this sample may be carry-over from other donors' samples. This chain joins TRBV28 and TRBJ2-7, with 9 bases lining up with TRBD1. The sample here was whole blood, taken in connection with sensitization to the hapten diphenylcyclopropenone (DPC). CDR3 amino acids: CASNLMTGGEQYF. The CDR3 bases are TGTGCCAGCAATCTTATGACAGGGGGCGAGCAGTACTTC. The complete variable domain, with remaining parts taken from reference TRBV28 and TRBJ2-7, reads DVKVTQSSRYLVKRTGEKVFLECVQDMDHENMFWYRQDPGLGLRLIYFSYDVKMKEKGDIPEGYSVSREKKERFSLILESASTNQTSMYLCASNLMTGGEQYFGPGTRLTVT.